The 9 T cell receptor beta chains given below trace back to one sample, sequenced in a study of cytomegalovirus exposure and HLA in healthy donors. Clones were read by immunoSEQ multiplex PCR, and TCRdb kept only the in-frame ones, dropping some. The repertoire includes a few hundred thousand clones, around 91% of them detected once, and roughly 0.4% sits in the top ten. The sequencing input was PBMCs. The receptors derive from a woman between 18 and 29 years old in good health and CMV-seronegative.

This rearrangement joins TRBV9 to TRBJ1-3; tentatively, D is TRBD1 (5 bases). This CDR3 is built from 13 residues. Per germline, CDR1 SGDLS and CDR2 YYNGEE. Trimming took 3 bases from V and 4 from J, leaving 8 bases between them. For the CDR3, the DNA is TGTGCCAGCAGCGGAGACAGCGGAAACACCATATATTTT. It encodes CASSGDSGNTIYF.

On this clone itself: The sample holds other DNA sequences that translate to the same CDR3. The chain is built from TRBV28 and TRBJ1-1, with D possibly TRBD1 on 5 matching bases. The germline V gene has CDR1 MDHEN and CDR2 SYDVKM. This CDR3 is 13 amino acids long. Trimming removed 5 bases at V and 1 base at J, with 8 bases between. This chain's CDR3 is CASSSTGNTEAFF. The DNA for the CDR3 is TGTGCCAGCAGTAGCACAGGGAACACTGAAGCTTTCTTT.

The chain links TRBV5-1 to TRBJ2-1; 9 nucleotides line up with TRBD2. V dropped 5 bases and J dropped 2; count of bases not matched to a gene: 5. The CDR3 sequence is 15 residues long. The germline gives CDR1 SGHRS, CDR2 YFSETQ. DNA of the CDR3: TGCGCCAGCAGAGATAGCGGGGGCCCCTACAATGAGCAGTTCTTC. This sequence encodes CASRDSGGPYNEQFF.

This chain uses TRBV5-1 with TRBJ2-5; 7 bases align to TRBD2. The germline V gene has CDR1 SGHRS and CDR2 YFSETQ. V gave up 2 bases and J gave up 4 bases; unmatched junction bases: 8. The CDR3 sequence is 15 residues long. The CDR3 bases are TGCGCCAGCAGCTTAAGGGGCAGGGAGGGAGAGACCCAGTACTTC. Its protein is CASSLRGREGETQYF.

This chain joins TRBV27 and TRBJ2-5, with TRBD1 matching over 7 bases. Germline values: CDR1 MNHEY, CDR2 SMNVEV (reference sequence). The ends lost 7 bases at V and 5 bases at J; junction bases unmatched: 13. The CDR3 loop spans 15 amino acids. The CDR3, as DNA: TGTGCCAGCAAACCCACAGGGGAAGGGTTTGAGACCCAGTACTTC. Translating it yields CASKPTGEGFETQYF.

For the CDR3, the DNA is TGTGCCAGCTCACGGGACAAAACTATGCAAGCTAATGAAAAACTGTTTTTT. Protein sequence: CASSRDKTMQANEKLFF. The V and J genes are TRBV18 and TRBJ1-4, with D perhaps TRBD1 (6 bases). The CDR3 runs 17 residues. Per the germline V gene, CDR1 is KGHSH and CDR2 is LQKENI. Trimming left V 4 bases short and J 3 bases short, with 18 bases between.

The chain recombines TRBV28 with TRBJ1-1; 8 bases are shared with TRBD1. The V and J ends lost 2 bases and 3 bases, in that order; junction bases with no gene match: 17. CDR3 size: 19 residues. Germline V gene sequence: CDR1 MDHEN, CDR2 SYDVKM. CDR3 amino acids: CASSLLGDRFHVRDTEAFF. CDR3 nucleotides: TGTGCCAGCAGTTTACTAGGGGACAGGTTTCATGTGAGGGACACTGAAGCTTTCTTT.

The chain couples TRBV6-5 to TRBJ1-1; D unclear. The germline V gene encodes CDR1 MNHEY and CDR2 SVGAGI. The CDR3 length is 15 residues. The germline V and J ends were trimmed by 0 bases and 0 bases, with 8 bases remaining between them. The CDR3 DNA reads as TGTGCCAGCAGTTACTCGGAGGGAGTGAACACTGAAGCTTTCTTT. The encoded protein is CASSYSEGVNTEAFF.

The chain has TRBV4-1 and TRBJ2-1; 8 nucleotides agree with TRBD2. CDR3 size: 14 residues. Trimming at V came to 3 bases and at J to 7 bases, leaving 5 bases not matched to a gene. Germline values: CDR1 MGHRA, CDR2 YSYEKL. The CDR3 sequence is CASSQPGGRNEQFF. The CDR3 region has the DNA TGCGCCAGCAGCCAGCCGGGGGGGCGGAATGAGCAGTTCTTC.